The 8 T cell receptor beta chains reported below all come from one sample, sequenced in a study of blood T cells in healthy people across ages. A second PCR of 7 to 11 cycles used a sample-barcoded 5' primer and a J-beta primer mix. From the 5' RACE reads, TCRdb called clonotypes with MiXCR, one entry per CDR3 protein. This sample carries 1.5 million to 2 million distinct CDR3 sequences, roughly 49% of them seen once, and the ten largest clones take approximately 2.1%. Specimen: blood. The receptor source for this set is a woman in her 40s in good health.

This rearrangement joins TRBV6-2 or TRBV6-3 to TRBJ2-7; 10 bases align to TRBD2. V lost 4 bases to trimming and J lost 4 bases; unmatched junction nucleotides: 10. This CDR3 is built from 16 residues. Germline lookup yields CDR1 MNHEY and CDR2 SVGEGT. CDR3 loop: CASSSLAGSLRYEQYF. The CDR3 coding sequence is TGTGCCAGCAGTTCACTAGCGGGGTCTCTCCGATACGAGCAGTACTTC.

The chain links TRBV20-1 to TRBJ1-1; no reliable D call. Germline assignment: CDR1 DFQATT and CDR2 SNEGSKA (reference sequence). Trimming removed 3 bases from V and 6 bases from J, with 17 bases in between. This CDR3 spans 14 amino acids. CDR3 nucleotides: TGCAGTGCTAGCCCCTTCGAGAGGGTGGCTGAAGCTTTCTTT. Its protein is CSASPFERVAEAFF.

This clonotype was observed at least ten times. The chain is built from TRBV15 and TRBJ2-7; the match to TRBD1 covers 7 bases. Germline CDR1 is LNHNV and CDR2 is YYDKDF (reference sequence). After removal of 6 bases from V and 3 bases from J, the junction contained 11 bases not matched to a gene. The CDR3 loop spans 15 amino acids. CDR3 sequence reads: CATRQVPGQNYEQYF. CDR3 coding DNA: TGTGCCACCAGGCAAGTACCGGGACAGAACTACGAGCAGTACTTC.

The sample holds a few counts of this clonotype. V and J are TRBV5-1 and TRBJ2-1, with a possible D match to TRBD1 (5 bases). CDR1 SGHRS and CDR2 YFSETQ come from the germline V gene. There are 14 residues in the CDR3. V lost 4 bases to trimming and J lost 3 bases, with 11 bases between them. The CDR3 region has the DNA TGCGCCAGCAGCGTGCAGGGATACTACAATGAGCAGTTCTTC. Translation: CASSVQGYYNEQFF.

J is TRBJ2-4 and V is TRBV29-1; tentative D call: TRBD1 (5 bases). The end of the DNA is better explained by TRBJ2-5, so the J call may be wrong. This CDR3 has 11 amino acids. CDR1 is SQVTM and CDR2 is ANQGSEA in the germline V gene. The CDR3 coding sequence is TGCAGCGTTGAGCAGGGCGGGACCCAGTACTTC. Translation gives CSVEQGGTQYF.

As concerns this clonotype: Sequence at one end of the junction differs from germline and may be a read error. The chain recombines TRBV20-1 with TRBJ2-1; D not certain. Germline V gene lookup returns CDR1 DFQATT and CDR2 SNEGSKA (reference sequence). The CDR3 is made up of 15 amino acids. CDR3 in amino acids: CSFSHAASSYSEQFF. CDR3 DNA: TGCAGTTTCTCGCACGCCGCGAGCTCCTACAGTGAGCAGTTCTTC.

The chain employs TRBV4-1 and TRBJ1-2; tentative D call: TRBD1 (5 bases). The ends were cut back, 2 bases at V and 4 bases at J, with 23 bases in the middle. Germline CDR1 is MGHRA and CDR2 is YSYEKL. CDR3 size: 18 residues. CDR3 residues: CASSQPPPGGEWFYGYTF. The CDR3 DNA sequence: TGCGCCAGCAGCCAACCCCCCCCTGGAGGGGAGTGGTTCTATGGCTACACCTTC.

The V and J genes are TRBV27 and TRBJ2-1, with 7 bases fitting TRBD2. Germline V gives CDR1 MNHEY, CDR2 SMNVEV (reference sequence). The CDR3 sequence is 17 residues long. Trimming cost V 5 bases and J 7 bases; bases outside gene matches: 17. CDR3 sequence reads: CASSPFAGVFSLNEQFF. In DNA form, the CDR3 reads TGTGCCAGCAGTCCCTTTGCGGGAGTATTCTCCCTGAATGAGCAGTTCTTC.